Each of the 16 T cell receptor beta chains below was sequenced from the same sample in a study of T cell changes during pregnancy in multiple sclerosis (dated by TCRdb to 2018 to 2020). The protocol used for the library was the immunoSEQ multiplex PCR assay. This is the immuneACCESS table as TCRdb keeps it, with only in-frame sequences that have V and J called. A part of the clones is gone; compared with another copy, unresolved V genes explain less than half, and the rest is unexplained. The sample table holds about 68,000 clones, of which approximately 90% were seen once. Approximately 1.5% of the sample is taken by the ten largest. The sample consisted of peripheral blood, taken in the second trimester of pregnancy. These receptors were collected from a female donor in good health, enrolled as a control in a pregnancy study.

V gene TRBV28 combines with J gene TRBJ1-2, with TRBD1 matching over 7 bases. CDR1 MDHEN and CDR2 SYDVKM come from the germline V gene. The CDR3 has 17 amino acids. The junction had 10 bases not matched to a gene; V was cut back by 3 bases and J by 0 bases. CDR3 nucleotides: TGTGCCAGCAGTTTTGGACAGGCTAGACTAGCTAACTATGGCTACACCTTC. Translated, it gives CASSFGQARLANYGYTF.

The chain joins TRBV7-9 to TRBJ1-1; perhaps TRBD1 as D (6 bases). The CDR3 spans 13 residues. Germline V gives CDR1 SEHNR, CDR2 FQNEAQ (reference sequence). The V gene lost 2 bases and the J gene lost 4 bases, with 8 bases spanning the gap. The CDR3 sequence is CASSLLGATEAFF. The DNA of the CDR3 is TGTGCCAGCAGCTTATTGGGGGCCACTGAAGCTTTCTTT. Based on the CDR3 plus reference TRBV7-9 and TRBJ1-1, the full variable domain is DTGVSQNPRHKITKRGQNVTFRCDPISEHNRLYWYRQTLGQGPEFLTYFQNEAQLEKSRLLSDRFSAERPKGSFSTLEIQRTEQGDSAMYLCASSLLGATEAFFGQGTRLTVV.

This clone was detected only a few times. V and J are TRBV6-4 and TRBJ2-3, with 9 bases identical to TRBD2. With V trimmed by 3 bases and J by 3 bases, 7 bases remained unmatched. Germline V gene lookup returns CDR1 MRHNA and CDR2 SNTAGT. The CDR3 is made up of 16 amino acids. The DNA of the CDR3 is TGTGCCAGCAGTGAAAATAGCGGGAGAGGGACAGATACGCAGTATTTT. Residues: CASSENSGRGTDTQYF.

The chain is built from TRBV4-1 and TRBJ1-2, with D possibly matching TRBD1 (5 bases). The V and J ends lost 0 bases and 5 bases respectively, with 13 bases between them. Per germline, CDR1 MGHRA and CDR2 YSYEKL. The CDR3 is made up of 15 amino acids. The CDR3 spells CASSQEGRGGYGYTF. CDR3 bases: TGCGCCAGCAGCCAAGAAGGTCGGGGGGGATATGGCTACACCTTC.

This clone showed up just a few times. The V call is TRBV6-4, the J call TRBJ2-3; D is perhaps TRBD2 (5 bases). Trimming pared 0 bases from V and 0 bases from J, leaving 7 bases between. The V gene's germline CDR1 is MRHNA and CDR2 SNTAGT. CDR3 length: 15 residues. The CDR3 spells CASSDSTGSTDTQYF. The CDR3 nucleotides are TGTGCCAGCAGTGACTCGACGGGGAGCACAGATACGCAGTATTTT.

This chain connects TRBV30 to TRBJ2-7, with a possible D match to TRBD2 (6 bases). CDR1 is GTSNPN and CDR2 is SVGIG in the germline V gene (reference sequence). This CDR3 has 15 amino acids. Between the trimmed V and J ends, which lost 2 bases and 0 bases, there was a span of 14 bases. The CDR3 here is CAWSLPGLNSYEQYF. The CDR3 DNA reads as TGTGCCTGGAGTCTCCCGGGACTCAACTCCTACGAGCAGTACTTC.

The chain employs TRBV13 and TRBJ1-1, with D tentatively TRBD1 (5 bases). CDR1 PRHDT and CDR2 FYEKMQ come from the germline V gene (reference sequence). V lost 2 bases to trimming and J lost 4 bases, with 14 bases between them. This CDR3 is built from 15 residues. Here the CDR3 DNA reads TGTGCCAGCAGCTTACGACGAGGGGAGGGCACTGAAGCTTTCTTT. Protein sequence: CASSLRRGEGTEAFF.

The chain recombines TRBV5-6 with TRBJ2-1; 7 bases agree with TRBD1. This CDR3 spans 14 amino acids. In germline, CDR1 is SGHDT, CDR2 YYEEEE. Germline trimming cut 3 bases from V and 5 bases from J; bases unmatched to any gene: 5. Here the CDR3 reads CASSSGQENNEQFF. The DNA of the CDR3 is TGTGCCAGCAGCTCCGGACAGGAGAACAATGAGCAGTTCTTC.

The CDR3 sequence is CASSPFETGAAGNTIYF. The CDR3 bases are TGTGCCAGCTCACCATTCGAGACAGGGGCCGCCGGAAACACCATATATTTT. The J gene is TRBJ1-3, the V gene TRBV18; 8 nucleotides agree with TRBD1. V was pared by 2 bases and J by 4 bases, with 10 bases of the junction left unmatched. The CDR3 runs 17 residues. Germline V lookup: CDR1 KGHSH, CDR2 LQKENI.

V usage is TRBV7-9 and J usage is TRBJ2-5, with D maybe TRBD2 (5 bases). Germline CDR1 reads SEHNR; CDR2 reads FQNEAQ (reference sequence). The CDR3 has 15 amino acids. V lost 2 bases and J 4 bases, leaving 14 bases between the germline ends. Here the CDR3 DNA reads TGTGCCAGCAGCTTATTCGGGGTAGAAGGAGAGACCCAGTACTTC. Translating it yields CASSLFGVEGETQYF. The whole variable domain, filled in from reference TRBV7-9 and TRBJ2-5, reads DTGVSQNPRHKITKRGQNVTFRCDPISEHNRLYWYRQTLGQGPEFLTYFQNEAQLEKSRLLSDRFSAERPKGSFSTLEIQRTEQGDSAMYLCASSLFGVEGETQYFGPGTRLLVL.

The CDR3 nucleotides are TGTGCCACCAGCAGAGTTGGTAACCTTGAGGAGACCCAGTACTTC. Protein sequence: CATSRVGNLEETQYF. The chain couples TRBV15 to TRBJ2-5; no clear D. CDR1 is LNHNV, CDR2 YYDKDF, per germline (reference sequence). The CDR3 runs to 15 residues. Trimming took off 1 base at V and 5 bases at J, with 14 bases between the two ends.

The chain couples TRBV28 to TRBJ1-1; D is undetermined. The CDR3 covers 14 residues. Trimming took 3 bases from V and 0 from J, leaving 8 bases between them. Germline V lookup: CDR1 MDHEN, CDR2 SYDVKM. CDR3 region: CASSFLNMNTEAFF. The CDR3 DNA follows: TGTGCCAGCAGTTTTCTCAACATGAACACTGAAGCTTTCTTT.

V and J are TRBV6-4 and TRBJ2-2; 10 bases map to TRBD2. The CDR3 totals 17 residues. The J segment lost 5 bases and the V segment lost 4 bases, leaving 10 bases of the junction unmatched. CDR1 and CDR2 from the germline V gene are MRHNA and SNTAGT. The CDR3 DNA follows: TGTGCCAGCAGTGCGGCTAGCGGGAGCCCCCGGACCGGGGAGCTGTTTTTT. It codes for CASSAASGSPRTGELFF.

The chain is built from TRBV27 and TRBJ2-5; D is ambiguous. Trimming shortened V by 2 bases and J by 2 bases, and 15 bases separated the two germline ends. Germline V gene data show CDR1 as MNHEY and CDR2 as SMNVEV (reference sequence). This CDR3 comprises 16 residues. For the CDR3, the DNA is TGTGCCAGCAGTTTAACCTCTGGCTTCGGGCAAGAGACCCAGTACTTC. Its protein product is CASSLTSGFGQETQYF.

This chain connects TRBV19 to TRBJ2-1, with 10 positions matching TRBD2. The ends lost 2 bases at V and 10 bases at J; junction bases unmatched: 2. The CDR3 totals 13 residues. CDR1 and CDR2 (germline): LNHDA, SQIVND (reference sequence). The CDR3 sequence is CASSIILAGEQFF. In nucleotides, the CDR3 is TGTGCCAGTAGTATAATACTAGCGGGAGAGCAGTTCTTC.

The chain's CDR3 is CASNPSGSPYNEQFF. The CDR3 DNA follows: TGTGCCAGCAACCCAAGCGGGAGCCCCTACAATGAGCAGTTCTTC. The genes are TRBV6-5 and TRBJ2-1; 8 positions match TRBD2. The germline V gene encodes CDR1 MNHEY and CDR2 SVGAGI. The CDR3 is 15 residues long. The junction had 7 bases not matched to a gene; V was cut back by 7 bases and J by 2 bases.